This T cell receptor (beta chain) was identified in a study of blood T cell repertoires in COVID-19. Background on the study: The United States, Italy and Spain were the sources of the acute and convalescent COVID-19 samples. T cells, B-cell-depleted T cells, or PBMCs provided the cDNA or gDNA that served as material.

With 3 bases removed from V and 0 bases from J, the gap between germline ends came to 7 bases. CDR3 length equals 13 residues. Germline V CDR1 and CDR2: SGHKS, YYEKEE (reference sequence). Original handling: Amplification with reference gene primers provided the estimates of nucleated cell counts. Libraries were prepared by immunoSEQ multiplex PCR; TCRdb keeps only in-frame clonotypes and omits some of them. V and J calls and clone size are given by that table; D and trimming were obtained from the DNA. The table has approximately 97,000 clones, over 65% seen once. This TCR derives from a human donor in a cohort sampled during active COVID-19. Material for sequencing was peripheral blood. The chain joins TRBV5-5 to TRBJ2-7; D not certain. CDR3 sequence reads: CASSSGRSYEQYF. CDR3 DNA sequence: TGTGCCAGCAGCTCGGGTCGCTCCTACGAGCAGTACTTC. The complete variable domain, with remaining parts taken from reference TRBV5-5 and TRBJ2-7, reads DAGVTQSPTHLIKTRGQQVTLRCSPISGHKSVSWYQQVLGQGPQFIFQYYEKEERGRGNFPDRFSARQFPNYSSELNVNALLLGDSALYLCASSSGRSYEQYFGPGTRLTVT.